The source of this T cell receptor (beta chain) is a study of T-cell reconstitution after alpha-beta-depleted transplantation in children. Notes on the study in general: After transplant, high TCRbeta diversity at day 60 in some patients arose from surviving recipient T cells and thymic progenitors. A year had passed since transplant, and T-cell counts and diversity by then came mostly from newly produced T cells.

As it was prepared, the TCRbeta library received unique molecular identifiers. TCRdb ran MiXCR on the PCR reads and lists one entry per CDR3 protein. This sample has about 900,000 distinct CDR3 sequences; roughly 29% occur once, and the top ten carry around 30%. Comments on this clonotype: No antigen is known for it.

The CDR3 totals 15 residues. Trimming removed 4 bases from V and 3 bases from J, with 10 bases in between. Germline V gene sequence: CDR1 KGHSH, CDR2 LQKENI. This clonotype was obtained from a boy under two years old who had a stem cell transplant for SCID, so the T cells may come from the graft donor. Sample: PBMCs, mostly from graft donor cells, taken 360 days after TCRalphabeta/CD19-depleted stem cell transplant. The gene calls are TRBV18 and TRBJ2-6, with D possibly being TRBD1 or TRBD2 (5 bases each). The CDR3 region is CASSLGAGGANVLTF. For the CDR3, the DNA is TGTGCCAGCTCACTCGGGGCTGGTGGGGCCAACGTCCTGACTTTC.